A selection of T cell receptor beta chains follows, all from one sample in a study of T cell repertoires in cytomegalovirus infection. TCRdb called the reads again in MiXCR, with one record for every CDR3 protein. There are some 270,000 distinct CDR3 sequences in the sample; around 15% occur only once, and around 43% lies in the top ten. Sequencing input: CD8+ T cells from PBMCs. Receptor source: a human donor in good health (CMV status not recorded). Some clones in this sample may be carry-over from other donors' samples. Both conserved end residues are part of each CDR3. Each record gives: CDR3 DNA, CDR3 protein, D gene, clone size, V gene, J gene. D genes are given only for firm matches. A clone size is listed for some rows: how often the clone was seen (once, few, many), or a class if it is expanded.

CDR3nt: TGCGCCAGCAGCCATGGGGCGGGGCTAGGGTACGAGCAGTACTTC; CDR3aa: CASSHGAGLGYEQYF; d_gene: .; abundance: .; v_gene: TRBV4-3; j_gene: TRBJ2-7
CDR3nt: TGCAGTGCTAGAGGTCCAGGGGGCCCCTTAGGCGAGCATTTT; CDR3aa: CSARGPGGPLGEHF; d_gene: TRBD1; abundance: .; v_gene: TRBV20-1; j_gene: TRBJ1-5
CDR3nt: TGTGCCAGCAGAAGACAGGTAGGGCGCAATCAGCCCCAGCATTTT; CDR3aa: CASRRQVGRNQPQHF; d_gene: .; abundance: .; v_gene: TRBV27; j_gene: TRBJ1-5
CDR3nt: TGTGCCAGCCCCCTACGGAAGAACACTGAAGCTTTCTTT; CDR3aa: CASPLRKNTEAFF; d_gene: .; abundance: few; v_gene: TRBV2; j_gene: TRBJ1-1
CDR3nt: TGTGCCAGCAGCTTAGCCGGGGACCTTAACGATGGCTACACCTTC; CDR3aa: CASSLAGDLNDGYTF; d_gene: .; abundance: many; v_gene: TRBV7-6; j_gene: TRBJ1-2
CDR3nt: TGTGCCAGCAGCCGAGGGACAGGGGGCTATGGCTACACCTTC; CDR3aa: CASSRGTGGYGYTF; d_gene: TRBD1; abundance: many; v_gene: TRBV11-2; j_gene: TRBJ1-2
CDR3nt: TGTGCCAGCAGTTTAGTACGGCAAGGGGGCTATGGCTACACCTTC; CDR3aa: CASSLVRQGGYGYTF; d_gene: .; abundance: .; v_gene: TRBV12-3/TRBV12-4; j_gene: TRBJ1-2
CDR3nt: TGTGCCAGCAGCCGAACGGCCCTACAGGGGGAGAGCTCCTACAATGAGCAGTTCTTC; CDR3aa: CASSRTALQGESSYNEQFF; d_gene: TRBD1; abundance: many; v_gene: TRBV11-2; j_gene: TRBJ2-1
CDR3nt: TGTGCCATCAGTGAGTTAACAGATACGCAGTATTTT; CDR3aa: CAISELTDTQYF; d_gene: .; abundance: few; v_gene: TRBV10-3; j_gene: TRBJ2-3
CDR3nt: TGTGCCAGCAGCCCCAGGGTCATGGACACTGAAGCTTTCTTT; CDR3aa: CASSPRVMDTEAFF; d_gene: .; abundance: .; v_gene: TRBV7-9; j_gene: TRBJ1-1
CDR3nt: TGCAGCGCACCTTCCGGGACAGGGAGTTCTTTCTTT; CDR3aa: CSAPSGTGSSFF; d_gene: TRBD1; abundance: .; v_gene: TRBV29-1; j_gene: TRBJ1-1
CDR3nt: TGTGCCAGCAGTTTACGGAGCGGGCGACAAGAGACCCAGTACTTC; CDR3aa: CASSLRSGRQETQYF; d_gene: .; abundance: .; v_gene: TRBV28; j_gene: TRBJ2-5
CDR3nt: TGTGCCAGCAGCTTAACCCTCGAGCGCACAGATACGCAGTATTTT; CDR3aa: CASSLTLERTDTQYF; d_gene: .; abundance: many; v_gene: TRBV7-2; j_gene: TRBJ2-3
CDR3nt: TGCAGTGCCGCAACTAGATACAGCGAGCGTCTAGATACGCAGTATTTT; CDR3aa: CSAATRYSERLDTQYF; d_gene: .; abundance: few; v_gene: TRBV20-1; j_gene: TRBJ2-3
CDR3nt: TGTGCCAGCAGTTTATGGTTCGAAACAGGGAATCAGCCCCAGCATTTT; CDR3aa: CASSLWFETGNQPQHF; d_gene: .; abundance: .; v_gene: TRBV28; j_gene: TRBJ1-5
CDR3nt: TGTGCCAGTAGTATGGACGGACCCGGGGTAGACAATGAGCAGTTCTTC; CDR3aa: CASSMDGPGVDNEQFF; d_gene: .; abundance: few; v_gene: TRBV19; j_gene: TRBJ2-1
CDR3nt: TGTGCCAGCAGCTTTGGTGGAACCAGAGATCACGTTTCCCTCTATGGCTACACCTTC; CDR3aa: CASSFGGTRDHVSLYGYTF; d_gene: .; abundance: many; v_gene: TRBV7-9; j_gene: TRBJ1-2
CDR3nt: TGTGCCAGCAGTTACGGGAGCACAGATACGCAGTATTTT; CDR3aa: CASSYGSTDTQYF; d_gene: .; abundance: .; v_gene: TRBV6-5; j_gene: TRBJ2-3
CDR3nt: TGCGCCAGCAGTTTTCAATTAGGCTACAGAAAAGAGACCCAGTACTTC; CDR3aa: CASSFQLGYRKETQYF; d_gene: .; abundance: few; v_gene: TRBV4-1; j_gene: TRBJ2-5
CDR3nt: TGTGCCAGCAGTCCAGGGTCAAATACGCAGTATTTT; CDR3aa: CASSPGSNTQYF; d_gene: .; abundance: few; v_gene: TRBV12-3/TRBV12-4; j_gene: TRBJ2-3
CDR3nt: TGTGCCAGCAGCTTACTGGGTACCGAGCAGTACTTC; CDR3aa: CASSLLGTEQYF; d_gene: .; abundance: many; v_gene: TRBV7-6; j_gene: TRBJ2-7
CDR3nt: TGCAGTGCTAGAGATCTAGCGGGGGGGGGGGCCTACAATGAGCAGTTCTTC; CDR3aa: CSARDLAGGGAYNEQFF; d_gene: TRBD2; abundance: .; v_gene: TRBV20-1; j_gene: TRBJ2-1
CDR3nt: TGTGCCAGCAGCTTAGGGGGGACAGGGGTACCCGGGGAGCTGTTTTTT; CDR3aa: CASSLGGTGVPGELFF; d_gene: TRBD1; abundance: many; v_gene: TRBV7-8; j_gene: TRBJ2-2
CDR3nt: TGTGCCAGCAGTTTCCAACCTTTTAGCTCCTACGAGCAGTACTTC; CDR3aa: CASSFQPFSSYEQYF; d_gene: .; abundance: few; v_gene: TRBV28; j_gene: TRBJ2-7